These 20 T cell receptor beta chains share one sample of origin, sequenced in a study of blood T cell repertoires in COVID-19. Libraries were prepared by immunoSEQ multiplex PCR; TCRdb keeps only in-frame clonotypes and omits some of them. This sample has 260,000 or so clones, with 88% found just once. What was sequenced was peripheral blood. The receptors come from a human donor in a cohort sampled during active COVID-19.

As DNA, the CDR3 is TGTGCCAGCAGCAAGGGGACAGGGACCTCCGTACTCTACGAGCAGTACTTC. Its translation: CASSKGTGTSVLYEQYF. The genes are TRBV27 and TRBJ2-7; 9 bases agree with TRBD1. The V gene end was trimmed by 6 bases and the J gene end by 3 bases; junction bases not matched to a gene: 15. The CDR3 is 17 residues long. Germline CDR1 and CDR2: MNHEY and SMNVEV (reference sequence).

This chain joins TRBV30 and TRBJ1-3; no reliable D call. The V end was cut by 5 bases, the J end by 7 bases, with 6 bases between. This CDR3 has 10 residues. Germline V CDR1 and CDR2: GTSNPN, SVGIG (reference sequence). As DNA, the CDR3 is TGTGCCTGGGGCAGGAACACCATATATTTT. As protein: CAWGRNTIYF.

The CDR3 spells CASRGRVLSQPQHF. The CDR3 region has the DNA TGTGCCAGTCGCGGCAGGGTACTTAGTCAGCCCCAGCATTTT. This chain uses TRBV19 with TRBJ1-5; weak D call: TRBD1 (5 bases). Germline V gene lookup returns CDR1 LNHDA and CDR2 SQIVND (reference sequence). V was shortened by 8 bases and J by 6 bases, with 17 bases between the two germline ends. CDR3 size: 14 residues.

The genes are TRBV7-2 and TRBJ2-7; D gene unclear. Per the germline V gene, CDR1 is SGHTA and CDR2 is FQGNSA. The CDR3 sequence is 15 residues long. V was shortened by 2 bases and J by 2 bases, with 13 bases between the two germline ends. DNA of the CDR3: TGTGCCAGCAGCTTAACCGGGTTAGCTCCCTACGAGCAGTACTTC. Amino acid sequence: CASSLTGLAPYEQYF.

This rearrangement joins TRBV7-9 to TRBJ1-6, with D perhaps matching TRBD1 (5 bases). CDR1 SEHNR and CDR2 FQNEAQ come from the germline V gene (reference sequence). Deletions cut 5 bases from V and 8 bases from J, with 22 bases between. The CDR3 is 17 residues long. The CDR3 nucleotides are TGTGCCAGCAGCCCCAAGCTCGTCTGGGGGGAAGATTCACCCCTCCACTTT. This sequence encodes CASSPKLVWGEDSPLHF. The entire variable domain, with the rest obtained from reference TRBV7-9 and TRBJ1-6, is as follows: DTGVSQNPRHKITKRGQNVTFRCDPISEHNRLYWYRQTLGQGPEFLTYFQNEAQLEKSRLLSDRFSAERPKGSFSTLEIQRTEQGDSAMYLCASSPKLVWGEDSPLHFGNGTRLTVT.

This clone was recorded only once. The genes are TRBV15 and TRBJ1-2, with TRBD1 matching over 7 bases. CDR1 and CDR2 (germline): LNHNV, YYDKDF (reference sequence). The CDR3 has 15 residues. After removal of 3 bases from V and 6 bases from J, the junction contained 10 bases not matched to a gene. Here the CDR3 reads CATSSRDRVGNGYTF. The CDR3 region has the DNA TGTGCCACCAGCAGCCGAGACAGGGTAGGGAATGGCTACACCTTC.

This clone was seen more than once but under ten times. DNA for the CDR3: TGTGCCAGTAGTATGGACAGGGACCGCGGGGCCAACGTCCTGACTTTC. Protein sequence: CASSMDRDRGANVLTF. The chain has TRBV19 and TRBJ2-6; 8 bases line up with TRBD1. The CDR3 covers 16 residues. V lost 3 bases and J lost 4; bases outside the gene matches: 5. CDR1 and CDR2 from the germline V gene are LNHDA and SQIVND (reference sequence).

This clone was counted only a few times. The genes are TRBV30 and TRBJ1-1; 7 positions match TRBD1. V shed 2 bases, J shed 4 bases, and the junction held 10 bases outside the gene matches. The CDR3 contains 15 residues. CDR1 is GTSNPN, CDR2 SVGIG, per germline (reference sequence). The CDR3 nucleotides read TGTGCCTGGAGTCCGCCCTACAGGGGACCCACTGAAGCTTTCTTT. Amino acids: CAWSPPYRGPTEAFF.

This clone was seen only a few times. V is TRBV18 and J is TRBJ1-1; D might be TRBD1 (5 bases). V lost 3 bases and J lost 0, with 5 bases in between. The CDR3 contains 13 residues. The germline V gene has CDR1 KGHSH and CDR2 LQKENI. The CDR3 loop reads CASSPTVNTEAFF. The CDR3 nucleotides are TGTGCCAGCTCACCGACAGTGAACACTGAAGCTTTCTTT. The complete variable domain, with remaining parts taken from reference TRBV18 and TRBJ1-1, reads NAGVMQNPRHLVRRRGQEARLRCSPMKGHSHVYWYRQLPEEGLKFMVYLQKENIIDESGMPKERFSAEFPKEGPSILRIQQVVRGDSAAYFCASSPTVNTEAFFGQGTRLTVV.

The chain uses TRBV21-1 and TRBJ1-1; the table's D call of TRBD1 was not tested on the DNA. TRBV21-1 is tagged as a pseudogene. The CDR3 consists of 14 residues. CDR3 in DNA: TGTGCCAGCACCCTGTCAGGGGGCGATACTGAAGCTTTCTTT. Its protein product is CASTLSGGDTEAFF.

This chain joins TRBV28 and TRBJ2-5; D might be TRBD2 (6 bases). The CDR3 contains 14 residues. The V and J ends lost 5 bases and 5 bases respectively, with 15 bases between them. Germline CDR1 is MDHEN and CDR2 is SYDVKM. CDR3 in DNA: TGTGCCAGCAGTCCAGCCCTGGGAGGCGAGACCCAGTACTTC. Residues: CASSPALGGETQYF.

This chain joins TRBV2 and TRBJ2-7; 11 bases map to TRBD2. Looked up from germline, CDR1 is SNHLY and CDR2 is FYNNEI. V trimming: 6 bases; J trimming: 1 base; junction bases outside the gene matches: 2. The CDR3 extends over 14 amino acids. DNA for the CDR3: TGTGCCAGCAGGGTAGCGGGGGGGTCCTACGAGCAGTACTTC. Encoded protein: CASRVAGGSYEQYF. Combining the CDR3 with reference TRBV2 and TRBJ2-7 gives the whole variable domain EPEVTQTPSHQVTQMGQEVILRCVPISNHLYFYWYRQILGQKVEFLVSFYNNEISEKSEIFDDQFSVERPDGSNFTLKIRSTKLEDSAMYFCASRVAGGSYEQYFGPGTRLTVT.

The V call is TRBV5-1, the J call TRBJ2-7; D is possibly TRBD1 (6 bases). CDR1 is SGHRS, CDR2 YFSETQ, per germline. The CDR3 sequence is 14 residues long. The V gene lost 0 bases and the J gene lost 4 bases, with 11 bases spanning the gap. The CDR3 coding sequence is TGCGCCAGCAGCTTGGGGGACATGTTTTACGAGCAGTACTTC. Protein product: CASSLGDMFYEQYF.

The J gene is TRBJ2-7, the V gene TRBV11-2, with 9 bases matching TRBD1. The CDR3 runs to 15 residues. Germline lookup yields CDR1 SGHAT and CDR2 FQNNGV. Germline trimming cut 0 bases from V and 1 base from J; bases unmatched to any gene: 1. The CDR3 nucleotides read TGTGCCAGCAGCTTAGAGGGACAGGGTTCCTACGAGCAGTACTTC. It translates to CASSLEGQGSYEQYF.

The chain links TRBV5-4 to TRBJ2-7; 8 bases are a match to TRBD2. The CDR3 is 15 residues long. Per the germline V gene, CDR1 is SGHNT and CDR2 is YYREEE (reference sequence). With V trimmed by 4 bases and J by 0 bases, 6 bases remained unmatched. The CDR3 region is CASSPPGGSSYEQYF. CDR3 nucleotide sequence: TGTGCCAGCAGCCCTCCGGGGGGGAGCTCCTACGAGCAGTACTTC.

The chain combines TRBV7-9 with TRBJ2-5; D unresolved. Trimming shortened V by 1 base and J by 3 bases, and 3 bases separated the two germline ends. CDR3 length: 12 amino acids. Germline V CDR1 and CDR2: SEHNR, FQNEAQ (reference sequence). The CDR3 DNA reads TGTGCCAGCAGCTTAGTAGAAGAGACCCAGTACTTC. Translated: CASSLVEETQYF.

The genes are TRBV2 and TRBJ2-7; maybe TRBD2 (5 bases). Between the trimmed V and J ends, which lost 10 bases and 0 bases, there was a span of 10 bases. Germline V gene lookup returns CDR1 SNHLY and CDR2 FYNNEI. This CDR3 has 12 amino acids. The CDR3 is CAIKRVSYEQYF. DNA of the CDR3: TGTGCCATCAAGAGGGTCTCCTACGAGCAGTACTTC.

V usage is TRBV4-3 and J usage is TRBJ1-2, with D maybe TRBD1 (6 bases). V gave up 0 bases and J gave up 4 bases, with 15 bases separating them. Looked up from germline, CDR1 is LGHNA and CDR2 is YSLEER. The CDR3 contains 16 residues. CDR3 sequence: CASSQDTAGVSYGYTF. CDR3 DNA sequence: TGCGCCAGCAGCCAAGATACGGCAGGGGTTAGCTATGGCTACACCTTC.

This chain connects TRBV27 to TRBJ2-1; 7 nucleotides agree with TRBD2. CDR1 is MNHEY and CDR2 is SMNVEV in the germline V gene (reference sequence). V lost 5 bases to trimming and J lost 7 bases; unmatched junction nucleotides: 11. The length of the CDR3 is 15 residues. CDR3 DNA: TGTGCCAGCAGTCCTTGGGGGAGGGGAACAAATGAGCAGTTCTTC. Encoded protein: CASSPWGRGTNEQFF.

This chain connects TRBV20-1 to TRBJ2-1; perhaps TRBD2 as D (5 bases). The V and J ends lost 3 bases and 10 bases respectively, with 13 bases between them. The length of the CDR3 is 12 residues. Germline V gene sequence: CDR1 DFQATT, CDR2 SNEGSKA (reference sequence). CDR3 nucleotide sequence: TGCAGTGCTAGTAATCGGGGAACGGAGCAGTTCTTC. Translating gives CSASNRGTEQFF.